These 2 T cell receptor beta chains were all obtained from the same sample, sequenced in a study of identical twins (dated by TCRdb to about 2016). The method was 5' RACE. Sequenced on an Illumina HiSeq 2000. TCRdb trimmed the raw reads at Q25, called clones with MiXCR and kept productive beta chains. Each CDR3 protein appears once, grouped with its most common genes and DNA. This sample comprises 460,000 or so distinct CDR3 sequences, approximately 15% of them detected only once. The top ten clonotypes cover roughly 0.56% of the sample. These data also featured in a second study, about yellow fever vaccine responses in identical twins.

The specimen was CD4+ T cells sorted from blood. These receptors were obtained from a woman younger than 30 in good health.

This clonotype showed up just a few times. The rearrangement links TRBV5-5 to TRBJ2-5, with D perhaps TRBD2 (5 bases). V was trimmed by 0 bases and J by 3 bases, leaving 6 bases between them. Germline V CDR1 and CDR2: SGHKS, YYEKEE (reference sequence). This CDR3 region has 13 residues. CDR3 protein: CASSLGREETQYF. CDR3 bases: TGTGCCAGCAGCTTGGGGCGGGAAGAGACCCAGTACTTC. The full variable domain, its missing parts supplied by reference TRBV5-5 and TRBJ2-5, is DAGVTQSPTHLIKTRGQQVTLRCSPISGHKSVSWYQQVLGQGPQFIFQYYEKEERGRGNFPDRFSARQFPNYSSELNVNALLLGDSALYLCASSLGREETQYFGPGTRLLVL.

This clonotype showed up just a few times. The CDR3 sequence is CASSRSGSGGELFF. The CDR3 DNA sequence: TGTGCCAGCAGCCGAAGCGGGTCAGGCGGGGAGCTGTTTTTT. The chain links TRBV7-9 to TRBJ2-2, with D perhaps TRBD2 (6 bases). Germline values: CDR1 SEHNR, CDR2 FQNEAQ (reference sequence). The CDR3 totals 14 residues. V shed 5 bases and J shed 7 bases, with 14 bases lying between them.